This record looks at one T cell receptor (beta chain) sequence and its context. Its antigen remains unknown. The CDR3 loop spans 17 amino acids. Per germline, CDR1 SGHNT and CDR2 YYREEE (reference sequence). With V trimmed by 4 bases and J by 0 bases, 11 bases remained unmatched. This sample stems from a study of shared clonotypes between healthy human individuals. General observations from the study: It was anticipated that sequencing depth would influence how many clonotypes donors shared. Memory subsets generally showed smaller estimated richness than naive subsets did.

The protocol was immunoSEQ multiplex PCR, while the TCRdb copy is restricted to in-frame clones and leaves out a portion. In the table there are about 1 million clones, under 80% of which are singletons. The donors were all Caucasian adults (living in Nashville, Tennessee). The TCR comes from a man between 18 and 35 years old in good health. Sequencing was performed on memory CD4+ T cells sorted from blood. The subset here: CD45RA-negative fraction. J is TRBJ2-3 and V is TRBV5-4; TRBD1 aligns across 7 bases. CDR3 sequence reads: CASSLPPTGASTDTQYF. CDR3 nucleotide sequence: TGTGCCAGCAGCCTACCCCCTACAGGGGCGAGCACAGATACGCAGTATTTT.